This T cell receptor (beta chain) came from a study of blood T cell repertoires in COVID-19. Study context: From the United States, Italy and Spain came samples of acute and convalescent COVID-19. T cells, B-cell-depleted T cells, or PBMCs supplied cDNA or gDNA.

Per the original methods: Reference gene primer amplification gave estimated nucleated cell counts. Using immunoSEQ multiplex PCR, the repertoire was profiled, and TCRdb retains in-frame clones only, with some absent. The V and J calls and clone size were taken over from that table, and D and trimming were inferred from the DNA. The sample lists around 100,000 clones, over 75% seen once, with under 15% in the top ten. Germline loops: CDR1 SGHDT, CDR2 YYEEEE. V was cut by 4 bases and J by 15 bases, with 18 bases left in between. The CDR3 has 12 residues. This clone came up a few times. V is TRBV5-6 and J is TRBJ2-3; D may be TRBD2 (7 bases). This TCR was sampled from a human donor in a cohort sampled during active or convalescent COVID-19. The source material was peripheral blood. Here the CDR3 reads CASSPEGRGAYF. DNA of the CDR3: TGTGCCAGCAGCCCTGAGGGTCGGGGGGCCTATTTT.